These T cell receptor beta chains were read from a single sample in a study of cytomegalovirus exposure and HLA in healthy donors. Produced via immunoSEQ multiplex PCR; TCRdb's table is partial and in-frame only. Here the sample spans around 130,000 clones, about 80% being singletons. The material sequenced was PBMCs. These receptors were taken from a girl between 2 and 10 years old in good health and CMV-seronegative. Both conserved end residues are part of each CDR3. A D gene is named only where the DNA matches it firmly.

v_call,j_call,d_call,cdr3_aa
TRBV9,TRBJ2-7,.,CASSHRLGGGPVEQYF
TRBV7-9,TRBJ2-2,TRBD2,CASSSTSPGELFF
TRBV15,TRBJ2-1,TRBD2,CATRPITSGRTYNEQFF
TRBV30,TRBJ1-1,.,CAWTGLGTQTRNTEAFF
TRBV4-1,TRBJ2-1,.,CASSQDPPLGVSYNEQFF
TRBV5-1,TRBJ2-7,TRBD1,CASSRDRGYEQYF
TRBV6-1,TRBJ2-5,TRBD2,CASTGGGAQETQYF
TRBV7-2,TRBJ2-1,TRBD2,CASRIAVLAGGEQFF
TRBV28,TRBJ2-1,TRBD2,CASASGVYNEQFF
TRBV4-1,TRBJ2-1,TRBD2,CASSQEDLASGRFHEQFF
TRBV4-1,TRBJ2-7,.,CASSQDWGRGVDEQYF
TRBV18,TRBJ2-6,.,CASSPPGGTGANVLTF
TRBV27,TRBJ2-1,TRBD1,CASSFGQGGEQFF
TRBV28,TRBJ2-2,.,CASSSPGTGELFF
TRBV19,TRBJ2-7,.,CASSPDGGRGRAYEQYF
TRBV5-1,TRBJ1-2,TRBD1,CASRLEAIATGHYGYTF
TRBV29-1,TRBJ2-7,TRBD1,CSVVPQGISYEQYF
TRBV5-1,TRBJ2-3,TRBD2,CASSLVWRGNTDTQYF
TRBV9,TRBJ2-7,TRBD1,CASSPQGVFNTYEQYF
TRBV30,TRBJ2-3,.,CAWSEGTSTDTQYF
TRBV7-2,TRBJ2-7,TRBD2,CASSPRGGPTYEQYF
TRBV2,TRBJ2-3,TRBD1,CASILRDRGSDTQYF
TRBV7-3,TRBJ2-5,.,CASSLGPSSETQYF
TRBV10-1,TRBJ2-1,TRBD2,CASEDKSPGTSGGARDNEQFF
TRBV7-3,TRBJ2-1,.,CASSGRGQENYNEQFF
TRBV5-6,TRBJ2-5,.,CASSSPGGAGWQETQYF
TRBV30,TRBJ1-1,.,CAWSAQGNTEAFF
TRBV6-5,TRBJ2-5,.,CASSYSGKETQYF
TRBV5-1,TRBJ1-1,.,CASSLGRGTEAFF
TRBV30,TRBJ2-7,TRBD1,CAWSAGGVGEQYF
TRBV9,TRBJ1-2,.,CASSAGSSTGLIYGYTF
TRBV6-6,TRBJ2-7,TRBD1,CASRSGQGRSYEQYF
TRBV25-1,TRBJ1-3,TRBD1,CASSPGTGSGNTIYF
TRBV27,TRBJ1-3,.,CASSLRQKSGNTIYF
TRBV27,TRBJ2-1,.,CASSPGGSSYNEQFF
TRBV30,TRBJ2-5,.,CAWMYGEETQYF
TRBV5-4,TRBJ2-5,.,CASSLAGQGREQYF
TRBV5-8,TRBJ2-7,TRBD2,CASRHYTGTRGYEQYF
TRBV7-2,TRBJ2-3,TRBD2,CASSRRVAGGSPFTDTQYF
TRBV27,TRBJ1-5,.,CATSLGYDQPQHF
TRBV15,TRBJ2-3,TRBD2,CATSRDGRAGGIDTQYF
TRBV28,TRBJ1-1,.,CASSLFRGSTEAFF
TRBV19,TRBJ1-1,.,CASSIERGNTEAFF
TRBV7-6,TRBJ1-1,.,CASSAQGWSHMNTEAFF
TRBV18,TRBJ1-1,TRBD1,CASSPLGQGLNTEAFF
TRBV6-5,TRBJ1-2,TRBD1,CASSQQGQGGGYTF
TRBV11-2,TRBJ2-3,TRBD2,CASSLDGGRPTDTQYF
TRBV5-5,TRBJ2-2,.,CASSWTVSGATGELFF
TRBV28,TRBJ2-3,.,CAAGERTDTQYF
TRBV4-2,TRBJ2-7,TRBD1,CASSQRPGTGEQYF
TRBV14,TRBJ2-5,.,CASSHAFGVWETQYF